The 22 T cell receptor beta chains below were found in one sample sequenced in a study of shared clonotypes between healthy human individuals. Repertoires were generated with immunoSEQ multiplex PCR, while TCRdb's copy carries only in-frame clones and drops some. Among some 1.5 million clones listed, around 97% were seen once. Sequenced material: naive CD4+ T cells sorted from blood. Subset denoted: CD45RA+ positively selected. These receptor sequences come from a man aged 25-45 years in good health.

The chain joins TRBV5-6 to TRBJ2-3; 9 bases agree with TRBD2. Germline V CDR1 and CDR2: SGHDT, YYEEEE. V was clipped by 4 bases and J by 4 bases; unmatched bases: 16. The CDR3 has 18 amino acids. The CDR3 reads CASSQTRTRGGFSDTQYF. For the CDR3, the DNA is TGTGCCAGCAGCCAAACCAGGACGCGGGGGGGCTTCTCAGATACGCAGTATTTT.

The chain combines TRBV4-1 with TRBJ1-2; maybe TRBD1 (6 bases). V lost 4 bases and J lost 0, with 21 bases in between. The CDR3 has 18 amino acids. The V gene's germline CDR1 is MGHRA and CDR2 YSYEKL. The CDR3 sequence: CASSRSVGQGPPNYGYTF. DNA of the CDR3: TGCGCCAGCAGCCGTAGCGTAGGGCAGGGGCCCCCTAACTATGGCTACACCTTC.

This clone was found once. This rearrangement joins TRBV23-1 to TRBJ2-4; possible D gene TRBD1, 6 bases. TRBV23-1 is labeled an ORF, and its function is uncertain. The length of the CDR3 is 17 residues. V gave up 6 bases and J gave up 0 bases, with 18 bases separating them. CDR3 loop: CASSPPNRALAKNIQYF. The CDR3 nucleotides are TGCGCCAGCAGCCCCCCCAACAGGGCTCTAGCCAAAAACATTCAGTACTTC.

V and J are TRBV11-2 and TRBJ2-1, with no clear D. The germline gives CDR1 SGHAT, CDR2 FQNNGV. Trimming took off 1 base at V and 7 bases at J, with 8 bases between the two ends. The CDR3 length is 13 residues. The CDR3 nucleotides are TGTGCCAGCAGCTTAGGGGGTTGGAATGAGCAGTTCTTC. Amino acids: CASSLGGWNEQFF. The full variable domain, in which reference TRBV11-2 and TRBJ2-1 provide the parts outside the CDR3, is EAGVAQSPRYKIIEKRQSVAFWCNPISGHATLYWYQQILGQGPKLLIQFQNNGVVDDSQLPKDRFSAERLKGVDSTLKIQPAKLEDSAVYLCASSLGGWNEQFFGPGTRLTVL.

J is TRBJ2-5 and V is TRBV10-3; TRBD1 is a possible D gene (5 bases). Trimming pared 0 bases from V and 4 bases from J, leaving 21 bases between. Germline loops: CDR1 ENHRY, CDR2 SYGVKD. This CDR3 region has 18 residues. The CDR3 here is CAISESTVQGSFGETQYF. The DNA of the CDR3 is TGTGCCATCAGTGAGTCGACGGTGCAGGGTTCGTTTGGAGAGACCCAGTACTTC.

CDR3 in DNA: TGTGCCAGCAGTCCGGACAGAGCTAGCAATCAGCCCCAGCATTTT. Translation gives CASSPDRASNQPQHF. V and J are TRBV6-5 and TRBJ1-5, with D tentatively TRBD1 (6 bases). Trimming cost V 5 bases and J 0 bases, with 11 bases left between them. The CDR3 covers 15 residues. The V gene's germline CDR1 is MNHEY and CDR2 SVGAGI.

V and J are TRBV11-2 and TRBJ2-1, with D possibly called TRBD1 or TRBD2 (6 bases each). The CDR3 loop spans 14 amino acids. In germline, CDR1 is SGHAT, CDR2 FQNNGV. Trimming pared 4 bases from V and 9 bases from J, leaving 16 bases between. The CDR3 sequence: CASSSLEGGGEQFF. In nucleotides, the CDR3 is TGTGCCAGCAGCTCTCTCGAGGGGGGCGGTGAGCAGTTCTTC.

This chain uses TRBV28 with TRBJ2-7; 10 nucleotides agree with TRBD2. With V trimmed by 6 bases and J by 5 bases, 13 bases remained unmatched. The CDR3 covers 16 residues. CDR1 is MDHEN and CDR2 is SYDVKM in the germline V gene. The CDR3 is CASRSAGGPKFDEQYF. CDR3 in DNA: TGTGCCAGCAGGTCAGCGGGAGGGCCTAAGTTCGACGAGCAGTACTTC.

V is TRBV19 and J is TRBJ2-7, with D unclear. The CDR3 consists of 11 residues. The germline CDR1 and CDR2 sequences are LNHDA and SQIVND (reference sequence). V was pared by 5 bases and J by 1 base, with 3 bases between. The CDR3 nucleotides are TGTGCCAGTAGTGGATCCTACGAGCAGTACTTC. This translates into CASSGSYEQYF.

This clone is a singleton in its sample. This chain joins TRBV5-4 and TRBJ2-5, with 9 bases lining up with TRBD2. With V trimmed by 4 bases and J by 4 bases, 8 bases remained unmatched. Germline assignment: CDR1 SGHNT and CDR2 YYREEE (reference sequence). The CDR3 length is 15 residues. The CDR3 region is CASSPGTSPGETQYF. The CDR3 DNA reads as TGTGCCAGCAGCCCCGGGACTAGCCCTGGAGAGACCCAGTACTTC.

The chain is built from TRBV9 and TRBJ2-2; TRBD2 matches at 9 bases. The CDR3 consists of 14 residues. Germline assignment: CDR1 SGDLS and CDR2 YYNGEE. After removal of 5 bases from V and 4 bases from J, the junction contained 3 bases not matched to a gene. CDR3 sequence: CASRGLASTGELFF. The CDR3 coding sequence is TGTGCCAGCAGGGGACTAGCTAGCACCGGGGAGCTGTTTTTT.

Regarding this clone: Other DNA sequences in this specimen translate into the identical CDR3. The chain employs TRBV11-2 and TRBJ2-3; D unclear. Germline assignment: CDR1 SGHAT and CDR2 FQNNGV. This CDR3 region has 13 residues. The V end lost 0 bases, the J end lost 4 bases, and 5 bases lay between the germline ends. The DNA for the CDR3 is TGTGCCAGCAGCTTAGAAAGAGCAGATACGCAGTATTTT. It specifies CASSLERADTQYF.

The chain uses TRBV10-2 and TRBJ2-7; the D is unclear. Germline V gives CDR1 WSHSY, CDR2 SAAADI. With 5 bases removed from V and 3 bases from J, the gap between germline ends came to 14 bases. The CDR3 has 14 amino acids. The CDR3: CASSLTVPGYEQYF. CDR3 bases: TGCGCCAGCAGTCTGACCGTCCCCGGCTACGAGCAGTACTTC.

The chain carries TRBV11-2 and TRBJ2-3; 9 positions match TRBD1. V dropped 5 bases and J dropped 5; count of bases not matched to a gene: 11. Germline loops: CDR1 SGHAT, CDR2 FQNNGV. The CDR3 contains 16 residues. CDR3 in amino acids: CASSPLTGGRQDTQYF. The CDR3 region has the DNA TGTGCCAGCAGCCCCCTAACAGGGGGCAGGCAAGATACGCAGTATTTT.

This rearrangement joins TRBV5-8 to TRBJ2-2; TRBD2 is a possible D gene (6 bases). The ends were cut back, 0 bases at V and 4 bases at J, with 10 bases in the middle. The CDR3 spans 15 residues. Germline CDR1 SGHTS, CDR2 YDEGEE. CDR3 sequence reads: CASSLGLAPTGELFF. CDR3 bases: TGTGCCAGCAGCTTGGGGCTAGCGCCCACCGGGGAGCTGTTTTTT.

This chain uses TRBV7-2 with TRBJ1-1; a weak D match, TRBD1 (5 bases). Germline lookup yields CDR1 SGHTA and CDR2 FQGNSA. V lost 5 bases and J 7 bases, leaving 17 bases between the germline ends. The CDR3 consists of 14 residues. The CDR3 protein is CASSRTRAAGEAFF. CDR3 in DNA: TGTGCCAGCAGCAGGACCAGGGCCGCGGGTGAAGCTTTCTTT.

The V and J genes are TRBV5-4 and TRBJ2-3, with 10 bases matching TRBD2. Germline assignment: CDR1 SGHNT and CDR2 YYREEE (reference sequence). The CDR3 covers 15 residues. The junction had 6 bases not matched to a gene; V was cut back by 2 bases and J by 6 bases. The CDR3 coding sequence is TGTGCCAGCAGCTTTGTGAAAGCGGGAGGGGATACGCAGTATTTT. This encodes CASSFVKAGGDTQYF. Full variable domain (outside the CDR3, taken from reference TRBV5-4 and TRBJ2-3): ETGVTQSPTHLIKTRGQQVTLRCSSQSGHNTVSWYQQALGQGPQFIFQYYREEENGRGNFPPRFSGLQFPNYSSELNVNALELDDSALYLCASSFVKAGGDTQYFGPGTRLTVL.

The rearrangement joins TRBV4-3 to TRBJ1-1; D gene ambiguous. CDR3 length equals 13 residues. V shed 4 bases and J shed 1 base, with 7 bases lying between them. Per the germline V gene, CDR1 is LGHNA and CDR2 is YSLEER. The DNA of the CDR3 is TGCGCCAGCAGCCCACTACGGAACACTGAAGCTTTCTTT. As protein: CASSPLRNTEAFF.

V is TRBV5-4 and J is TRBJ1-2; no clear D gene. Trimming took off 2 bases at V and 5 bases at J, with 13 bases between the two ends. The CDR3 is 14 amino acids. Germline CDR1 and CDR2: SGHNT and YYREEE (reference sequence). CDR3 residues: CASSLPLGDYGYTF. CDR3 nucleotide sequence: TGTGCCAGCAGCTTACCGCTCGGGGATTATGGCTACACCTTC.

The rearrangement joins TRBV7-8 to TRBJ1-5; D might be TRBD1 (6 bases). The CDR3 is made up of 16 amino acids. CDR1 is SGHVS, CDR2 FQNEAQ, per germline. V was clipped by 2 bases and J by 3 bases, with 14 bases between them. The CDR3 nucleotides are TGTGCCAGCAGCTTACTCGGCAGGGGTTCCAATCAGCCCCAGCATTTT. It specifies CASSLLGRGSNQPQHF.

V and J are TRBV27 and TRBJ2-7; D is perhaps TRBD1 (5 bases). The germline V gene encodes CDR1 MNHEY and CDR2 SMNVEV (reference sequence). This CDR3 comprises 18 residues. V gave up 5 bases and J gave up 2 bases, with 25 bases separating them. The CDR3 protein is CASSPIPRTLWKTYEQYF. CDR3 DNA sequence: TGTGCCAGCAGTCCCATACCCAGGACACTATGGAAAACCTACGAGCAGTACTTC.

The rearrangement joins TRBV7-2 to TRBJ2-3; 7 bases line up with TRBD2. The CDR3 runs to 15 residues. Germline CDR1 and CDR2: SGHTA and FQGNSA. With V trimmed by 1 base and J by 6 bases, 7 bases remained unmatched. The CDR3 protein is CASSLVLSGSDTQYF. In DNA, the CDR3 is TGTGCCAGCAGCTTAGTTCTTAGCGGGTCCGATACGCAGTATTTT.